The 13 T cell receptor beta chains reported below all come from one sample, sequenced in a study of T cell repertoires in cytomegalovirus infection. TCRdb reanalysed the reads using MiXCR and keeps one entry per CDR3 protein. Among 300,000 to 450,000 distinct CDR3 sequences, about a sixth were seen once, and the ten largest hold about 10%. The sequenced sample was PBMCs. The receptor set was obtained from a human donor in good health (CMV status not recorded). Some clones in this sample may be carry-over from other donors' samples.

This clonotype was found many times. The chain carries TRBV7-2 and TRBJ2-2, with 8 bases that match TRBD1. Germline V gene data show CDR1 as SGHTA and CDR2 as FQGNSA. V lost 5 bases and J lost 4; bases outside the gene matches: 6. The CDR3 sequence is 15 residues long. CDR3 in DNA: TGTGCCAGCAGCGGACAGGGTGTGAGCACCGGGGAGCTGTTTTTT. Translation gives CASSGQGVSTGELFF.

About this clonotype: This sequence may be a read error, since a much larger clone differs from it by one base. This rearrangement joins TRBV7-2 to TRBJ2-3, with a tentative D call TRBD1 (5 bases). Germline V gene data show CDR1 as SGHTA and CDR2 as FQGNSA. CDR3 length: 13 amino acids. Trimming removed 7 bases from V and 7 bases from J, with 15 bases in between. The DNA for the CDR3 is TGTGCCAGCACCTCAGGGCTCGGACATACGCAGTATTTT. Encoded protein: CASTSGLGHTQYF.

V and J are TRBV12-3 or TRBV12-4 and TRBJ1-5; unclear D gene. V shed 4 bases and J shed 5 bases, with 9 bases lying between them. The CDR3 contains 13 residues. The CDR3 DNA follows: TGTGCCAGCAGTTACCAGCTTTATCAGCCCCAGCATTTT. Translation: CASSYQLYQPQHF.

V is TRBV7-9 and J is TRBJ2-7; D remains unclear. V was trimmed by 8 bases and J by 5 bases, leaving 25 bases between them. The germline gives CDR1 SEHNR, CDR2 FQNEAQ (reference sequence). This CDR3 is 16 amino acids long. This CDR3 is CASASPIGPERDEQYF. CDR3 nucleotides: TGTGCCAGCGCGTCGCCGATTGGACCCGAAAGGGACGAGCAGTACTTC.

In its sample, this clonotype was seen many times. The chain uses TRBV7-8 and TRBJ2-6; possible D gene TRBD2, 6 bases. Germline CDR1 reads SGHVS; CDR2 reads FQNEAQ. V dropped 1 base and J dropped 4 bases, with 14 bases sitting between them. This CDR3 contains 17 residues. The DNA for the CDR3 is TGTGCCAGCAGCTTAGAGGAGGGGAGTCCCGGGGCCAACGTCCTGACTTTC. Protein: CASSLEEGSPGANVLTF.

This clonotype was found many times. This rearrangement joins TRBV6-2 or TRBV6-3 to TRBJ2-2; a weak D match, TRBD1 (5 bases). Germline CDR1 is MNHEY and CDR2 is SVGEGT. The ends were cut back, 0 bases at V and 6 bases at J, with 11 bases in the middle. CDR3 length: 15 residues. DNA for the CDR3: TGTGCCAGCAGTTACTCGGCAGGGCTGGCCGGGGAGCTGTTTTTT. Amino acids: CASSYSAGLAGELFF.

This clonotype was observed a few times. For the CDR3, the DNA is TGTGCCAGCAGCCTCGCGGACAGGGTCAGCGAGCAGTACTTC. This sequence encodes CASSLADRVSEQYF. The chain couples TRBV2 to TRBJ2-7; 8 bases map to TRBD1. Losses at the gene ends were 6 bases for V and 6 bases for J; bases not matched to a gene: 10. CDR1 is SNHLY and CDR2 is FYNNEI in the germline V gene. This CDR3 contains 14 residues.

The table lists this clonotype with many counts. This chain joins TRBV7-9 and TRBJ2-5; maybe TRBD2 (6 bases). There are 14 residues in the CDR3. From germline, CDR1 is SEHNR and CDR2 FQNEAQ (reference sequence). V was trimmed by 3 bases and J by 7 bases, leaving 15 bases between them. DNA for the CDR3: TGTGCCAGCAGCTTTGGAGGGCTCGTAGGGACCCAGTACTTC. Translated, it gives CASSFGGLVGTQYF.

This clonotype was seen ten or more times. V is TRBV6-6 and J is TRBJ2-4; 11 nucleotides agree with TRBD2. The V and J ends lost 2 bases and 7 bases, in that order; junction bases with no gene match: 19. The CDR3 contains 20 residues. Germline assignment: CDR1 MNHNY and CDR2 SVGAGI (reference sequence). The DNA of the CDR3 is TGTGCCAGCAGTTACGCTCCGGGACTAGCGGAGTCTAATGGTTATAACATTCAGTACTTC. It encodes CASSYAPGLAESNGYNIQYF.

This clonotype was recorded a few times. The chain recombines TRBV20-1 with TRBJ2-1, with 10 bases identical to TRBD2. The CDR3 contains 19 residues. Germline lookup yields CDR1 DFQATT and CDR2 SNEGSKA (reference sequence). Trimming at V came to 0 bases and at J to 3 bases, leaving 14 bases not matched to a gene. CDR3: CSARDSGRLAGAYYNEQFF. CDR3 DNA: TGCAGTGCTAGAGATTCCGGGAGGCTAGCGGGGGCTTACTACAATGAGCAGTTCTTC.

This clonotype was observed at least ten times. The chain links TRBV4-1 to TRBJ1-2; possibly TRBD1 for D (5 bases). Germline V lookup: CDR1 MGHRA, CDR2 YSYEKL. The CDR3 covers 15 residues. The germline V and J ends were trimmed by 4 bases and 1 base, with 13 bases remaining between them. The CDR3 sequence is CASSPKIDSNYGYTF. Here the CDR3 DNA reads TGCGCCAGCAGCCCGAAGATAGACAGTAACTATGGCTACACCTTC.

The chain is built from TRBV19 and TRBJ2-3; 8 bases agree with TRBD1. CDR3 length: 14 residues. Germline trimming cut 4 bases from V and 4 bases from J; bases unmatched to any gene: 4. The germline V gene encodes CDR1 LNHDA and CDR2 SQIVND (reference sequence). The CDR3 spells CASSKDRAADTQYF. The CDR3 bases are TGTGCCAGTAGTAAGGACAGGGCGGCAGATACGCAGTATTTT.

This chain connects TRBV7-9 to TRBJ2-6, with unresolved D. The V and J ends lost 2 bases and 2 bases respectively, with 13 bases between them. The CDR3 contains 17 residues. The V gene's germline CDR1 is SEHNR and CDR2 FQNEAQ (reference sequence). CDR3 sequence (DNA): TGTGCCAGCAGCTTACTTGTGGGTCTAACTGGGGCCAACGTCCTGACTTTC. This gives the protein CASSLLVGLTGANVLTF.